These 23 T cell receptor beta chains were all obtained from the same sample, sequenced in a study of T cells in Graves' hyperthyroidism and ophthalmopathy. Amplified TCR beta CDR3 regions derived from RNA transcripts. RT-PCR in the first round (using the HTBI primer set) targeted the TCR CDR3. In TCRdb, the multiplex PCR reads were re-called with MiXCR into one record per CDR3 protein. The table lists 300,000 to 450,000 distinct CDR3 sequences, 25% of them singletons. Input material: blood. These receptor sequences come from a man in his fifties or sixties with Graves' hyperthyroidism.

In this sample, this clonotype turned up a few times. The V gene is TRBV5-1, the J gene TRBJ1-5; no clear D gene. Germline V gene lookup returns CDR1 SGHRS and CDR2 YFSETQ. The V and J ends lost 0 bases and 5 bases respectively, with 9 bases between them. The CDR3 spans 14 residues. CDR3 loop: CASSLGQQDQPQHF. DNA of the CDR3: TGCGCCAGCAGCTTGGGCCAGCAAGATCAGCCCCAGCATTTT.

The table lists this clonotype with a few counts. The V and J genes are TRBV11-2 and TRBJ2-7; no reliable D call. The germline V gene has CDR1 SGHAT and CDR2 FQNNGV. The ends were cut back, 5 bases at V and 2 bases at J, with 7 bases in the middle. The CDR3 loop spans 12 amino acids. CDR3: CASSAGAYEQYF. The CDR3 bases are TGTGCCAGCAGCGCTGGAGCCTACGAGCAGTACTTC. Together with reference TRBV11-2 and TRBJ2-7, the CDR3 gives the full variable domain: EAGVAQSPRYKIIEKRQSVAFWCNPISGHATLYWYQQILGQGPKLLIQFQNNGVVDDSQLPKDRFSAERLKGVDSTLKIQPAKLEDSAVYLCASSAGAYEQYFGPGTRLTVT.

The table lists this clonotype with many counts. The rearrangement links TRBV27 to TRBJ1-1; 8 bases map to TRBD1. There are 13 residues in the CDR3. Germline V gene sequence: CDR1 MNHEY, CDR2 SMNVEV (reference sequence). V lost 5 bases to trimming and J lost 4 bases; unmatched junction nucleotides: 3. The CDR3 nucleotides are TGTGCCAGCAGTCACAGGGGGTCCACTGAAGCTTTCTTT. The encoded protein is CASSHRGSTEAFF.

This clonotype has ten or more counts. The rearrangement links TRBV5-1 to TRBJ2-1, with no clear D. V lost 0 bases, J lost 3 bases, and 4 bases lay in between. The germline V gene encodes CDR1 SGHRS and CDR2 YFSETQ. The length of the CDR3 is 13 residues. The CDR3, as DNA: TGCGCCAGCAGCTTGGGGAACTACAATGAGCAGTTCTTC. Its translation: CASSLGNYNEQFF.

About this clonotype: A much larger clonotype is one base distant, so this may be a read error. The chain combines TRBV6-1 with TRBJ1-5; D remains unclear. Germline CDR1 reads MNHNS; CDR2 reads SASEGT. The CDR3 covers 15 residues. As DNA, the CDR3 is TGTACCAGCAGTGAAGTAGGATATAGCAATCAGCCCCAGCATTTT. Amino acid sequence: CTSSEVGYSNQPQHF.

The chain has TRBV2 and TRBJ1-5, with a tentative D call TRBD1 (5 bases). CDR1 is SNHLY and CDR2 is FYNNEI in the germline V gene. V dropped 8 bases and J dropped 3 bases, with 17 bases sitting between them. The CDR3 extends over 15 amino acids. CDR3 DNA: TGTGCCAGCGGGTCAAGACCGGGGACCAATCAGCCCCAGCATTTT. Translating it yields CASGSRPGTNQPQHF.

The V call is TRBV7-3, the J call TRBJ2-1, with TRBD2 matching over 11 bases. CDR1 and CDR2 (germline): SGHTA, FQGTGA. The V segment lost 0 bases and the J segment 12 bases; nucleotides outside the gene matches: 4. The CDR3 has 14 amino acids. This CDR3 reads CASSLTFTSGRQFF. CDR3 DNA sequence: TGTGCCAGCAGCTTAACGTTTACTAGCGGGAGGCAGTTCTTC.

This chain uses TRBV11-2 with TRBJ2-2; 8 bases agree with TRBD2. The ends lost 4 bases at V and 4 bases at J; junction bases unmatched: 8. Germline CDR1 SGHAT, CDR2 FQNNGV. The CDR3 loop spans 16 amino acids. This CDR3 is CASSSISGTVTGELFF. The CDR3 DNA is TGTGCCAGCAGCTCTATTAGCGGGACGGTCACCGGGGAGCTGTTTTTT.

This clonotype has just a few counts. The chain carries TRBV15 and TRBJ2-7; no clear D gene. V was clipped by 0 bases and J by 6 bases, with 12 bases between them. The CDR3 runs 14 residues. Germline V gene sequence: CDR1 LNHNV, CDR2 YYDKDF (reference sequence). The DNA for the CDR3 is TGTGCCACCAGCAGAGAAACCCCTGGCGGCGAGCAGTACTTC. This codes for CATSRETPGGEQYF.

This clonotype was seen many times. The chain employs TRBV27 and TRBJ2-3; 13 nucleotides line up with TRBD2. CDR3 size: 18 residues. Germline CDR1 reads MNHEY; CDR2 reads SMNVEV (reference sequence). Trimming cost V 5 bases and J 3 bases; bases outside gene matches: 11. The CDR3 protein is CASSPQLAGGPGTDTQYF. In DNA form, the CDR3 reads TGTGCCAGCAGTCCCCAACTAGCGGGAGGGCCGGGGACAGATACGCAGTATTTT.

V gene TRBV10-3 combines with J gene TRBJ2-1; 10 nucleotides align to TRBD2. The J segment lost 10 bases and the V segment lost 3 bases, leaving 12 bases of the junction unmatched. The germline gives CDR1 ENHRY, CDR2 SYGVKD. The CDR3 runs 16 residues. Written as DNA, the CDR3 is TGTGCCATCAGTGAAAAGGGAGCGGGAGGGCCCTCAGAGCAGTTCTTC. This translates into CAISEKGAGGPSEQFF.

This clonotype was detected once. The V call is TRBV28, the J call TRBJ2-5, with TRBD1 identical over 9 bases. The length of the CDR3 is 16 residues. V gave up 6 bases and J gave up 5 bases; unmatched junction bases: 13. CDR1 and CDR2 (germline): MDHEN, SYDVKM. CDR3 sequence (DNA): TGTGCCAGCAGCCCCCGGGAACAGGGGGCCCGCGAGACCCAGTACTTC. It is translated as CASSPREQGARETQYF.

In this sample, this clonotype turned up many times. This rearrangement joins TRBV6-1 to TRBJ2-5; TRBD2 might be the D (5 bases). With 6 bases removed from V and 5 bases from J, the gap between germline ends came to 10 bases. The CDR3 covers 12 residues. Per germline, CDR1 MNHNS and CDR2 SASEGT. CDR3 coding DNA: TGTGCCAGCAGCTTGAAGCGGGAGACCCAGTACTTC. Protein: CASSLKRETQYF.

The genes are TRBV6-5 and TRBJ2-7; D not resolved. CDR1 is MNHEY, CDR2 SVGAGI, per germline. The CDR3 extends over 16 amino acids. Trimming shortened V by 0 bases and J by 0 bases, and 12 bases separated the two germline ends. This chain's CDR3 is CASSYSAPPSSYEQYF. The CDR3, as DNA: TGTGCCAGCAGTTACTCAGCCCCACCCAGCTCCTACGAGCAGTACTTC.

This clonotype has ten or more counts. This CDR3 reads CASSSQAGTANTEAFF. The CDR3 DNA reads as TGTGCCAGCAGTTCTCAGGCCGGGACAGCTAACACTGAAGCTTTCTTT. The chain is built from TRBV27 and TRBJ1-1; TRBD1 agrees at 7 bases. The V segment lost 4 bases and the J segment 2 bases; nucleotides outside the gene matches: 10. CDR3 length: 16 residues. Germline V gives CDR1 MNHEY, CDR2 SMNVEV (reference sequence).

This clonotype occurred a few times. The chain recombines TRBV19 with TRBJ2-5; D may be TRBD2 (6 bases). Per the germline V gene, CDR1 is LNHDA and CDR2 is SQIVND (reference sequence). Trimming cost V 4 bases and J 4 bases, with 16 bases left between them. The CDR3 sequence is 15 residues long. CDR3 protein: CASSRGTRTGETQYF. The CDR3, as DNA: TGTGCCAGTAGTAGGGGGACTCGCACGGGAGAGACCCAGTACTTC.

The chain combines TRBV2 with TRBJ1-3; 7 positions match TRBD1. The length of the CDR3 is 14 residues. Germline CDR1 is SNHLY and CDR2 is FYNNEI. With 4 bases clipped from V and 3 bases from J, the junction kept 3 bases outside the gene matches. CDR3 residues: CASSGQGYGNTIYF. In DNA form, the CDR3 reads TGTGCCAGCAGTGGACAGGGTTATGGAAACACCATATATTTT.

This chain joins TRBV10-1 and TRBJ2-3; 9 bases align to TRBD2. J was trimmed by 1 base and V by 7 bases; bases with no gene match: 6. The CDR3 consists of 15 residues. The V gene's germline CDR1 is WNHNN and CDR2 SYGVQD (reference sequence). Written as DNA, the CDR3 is TGCGCCAGCAACTTGACTAGCGGACGCACAGATACGCAGTATTTT. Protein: CASNLTSGRTDTQYF.

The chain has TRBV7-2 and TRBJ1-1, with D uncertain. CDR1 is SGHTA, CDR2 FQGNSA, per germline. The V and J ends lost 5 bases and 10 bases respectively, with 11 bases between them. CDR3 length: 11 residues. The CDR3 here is CASSLRMGAFF. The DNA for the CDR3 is TGTGCCAGCAGCCTACGGATGGGAGCTTTCTTT.

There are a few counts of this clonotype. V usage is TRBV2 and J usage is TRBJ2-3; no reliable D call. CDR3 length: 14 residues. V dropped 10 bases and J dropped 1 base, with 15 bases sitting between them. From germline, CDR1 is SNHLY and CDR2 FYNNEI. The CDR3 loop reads CANPGPSGTDTQYF. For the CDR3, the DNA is TGTGCCAACCCAGGCCCTTCTGGCACAGATACGCAGTATTTT. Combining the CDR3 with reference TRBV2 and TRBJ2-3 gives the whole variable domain EPEVTQTPSHQVTQMGQEVILRCVPISNHLYFYWYRQILGQKVEFLVSFYNNEISEKSEIFDDQFSVERPDGSNFTLKIRSTKLEDSAMYFCANPGPSGTDTQYFGPGTRLTVL.

The CDR3 spells CASTPDGGAKKLFF. CDR3 nucleotide sequence: TGTGCCAGTACCCCGGATGGGGGAGCAAAAAAACTGTTTTTT. The rearrangement joins TRBV19 to TRBJ1-4; TRBD1 might be the D (5 bases). Per the germline V gene, CDR1 is LNHDA and CDR2 is SQIVND (reference sequence). The CDR3 length is 14 residues. Trimming took off 7 bases at V and 9 bases at J, with 18 bases between the two ends.

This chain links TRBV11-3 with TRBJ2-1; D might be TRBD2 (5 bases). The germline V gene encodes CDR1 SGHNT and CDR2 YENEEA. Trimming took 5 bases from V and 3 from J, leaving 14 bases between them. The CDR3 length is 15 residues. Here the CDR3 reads CASSLLPTSYNEQFF. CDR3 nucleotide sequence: TGTGCCAGCAGCCTACTTCCTACTAGCTACAATGAGCAGTTCTTC.

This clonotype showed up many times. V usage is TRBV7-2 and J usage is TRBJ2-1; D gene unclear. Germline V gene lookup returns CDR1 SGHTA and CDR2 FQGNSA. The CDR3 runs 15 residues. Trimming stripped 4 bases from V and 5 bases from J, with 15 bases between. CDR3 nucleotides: TGTGCCAGCAGCTCCTCCGTCGGAGACCACAATGAGCAGTTCTTC. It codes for CASSSSVGDHNEQFF.